The table lists the clone carrying this TCR beta chain with a few counts. No antigen is known for it. The data originate from a study of CD8 T cells in Susac syndrome. Reverse transcription used about 0.5 to 1 ug RNA and random hexamers. Each CDR3 protein gets one entry after TCRdb re-called the immunoSEQ multiplex PCR reads with MiXCR. This sample carries about 190,000 distinct CDR3 sequences, just under 95% of them seen once, and the ten largest clones take around 0.16%. The ends were cut back, 7 bases at V and 2 bases at J, with 6 bases in the middle. There are 10 residues in the CDR3. Germline V gene lookup returns CDR1 SQVTM and CDR2 ANQGSEA. General study findings and limits: In TEMRA cells and active patients, CD8+ clonal expansion in Susac reached its peak.

This chain joins TRBV29-1 and TRBJ2-7; the D gene is possibly TRBD1 (5 bases). The TCR sequence derives from a human donor with Susac syndrome. Sequenced material: CD8+ T cells from PBMCs. CDR3 loop: CSARAYEQYF. The CDR3 coding sequence is TGCAGCGCCAGGGCCTACGAGCAGTACTTC.